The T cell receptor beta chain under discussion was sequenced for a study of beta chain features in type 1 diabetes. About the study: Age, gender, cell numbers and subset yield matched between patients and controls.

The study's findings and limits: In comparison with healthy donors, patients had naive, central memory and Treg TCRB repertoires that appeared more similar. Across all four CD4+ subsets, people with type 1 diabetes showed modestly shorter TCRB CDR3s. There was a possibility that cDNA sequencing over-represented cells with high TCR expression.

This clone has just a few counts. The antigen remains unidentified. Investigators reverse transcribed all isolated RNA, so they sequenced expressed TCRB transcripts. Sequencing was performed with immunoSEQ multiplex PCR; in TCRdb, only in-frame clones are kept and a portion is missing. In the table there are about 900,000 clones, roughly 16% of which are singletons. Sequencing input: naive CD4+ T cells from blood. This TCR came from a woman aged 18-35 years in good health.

The CDR3 sequence is CAIRWDGTLYEQYF. The CDR3 nucleotides are TGTGCCATCCGATGGGACGGGACGTTATACGAGCAGTACTTC. J is TRBJ2-7 and V is TRBV10-3; the D gene could be TRBD1 or TRBD2 (5 bases each). The CDR3 extends over 14 amino acids. Per the germline V gene, CDR1 is ENHRY and CDR2 is SYGVKD. The V and J ends lost 8 bases and 4 bases respectively, with 18 bases between them.